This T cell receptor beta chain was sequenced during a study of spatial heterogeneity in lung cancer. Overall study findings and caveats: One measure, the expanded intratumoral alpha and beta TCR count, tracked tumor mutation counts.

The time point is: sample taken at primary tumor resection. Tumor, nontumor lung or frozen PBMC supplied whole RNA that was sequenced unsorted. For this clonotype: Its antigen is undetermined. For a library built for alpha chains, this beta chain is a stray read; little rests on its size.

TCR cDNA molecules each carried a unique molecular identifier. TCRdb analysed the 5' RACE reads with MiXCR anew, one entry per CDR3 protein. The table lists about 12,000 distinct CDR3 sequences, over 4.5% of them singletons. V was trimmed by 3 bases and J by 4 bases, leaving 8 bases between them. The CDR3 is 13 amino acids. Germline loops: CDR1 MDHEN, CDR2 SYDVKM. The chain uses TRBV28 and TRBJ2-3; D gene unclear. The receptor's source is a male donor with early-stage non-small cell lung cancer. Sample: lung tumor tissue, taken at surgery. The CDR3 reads CASSFSNADTQYF. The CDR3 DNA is TGTGCCAGCAGTTTTTCAAACGCAGATACGCAGTATTTT.